This entry is about one TCR beta chain. The antigen is undetermined. These data are taken from a study of shared clonotypes between healthy human individuals. Background on the study: Each donor contributed plates that comprised three CD4 naive, three CD4 memory, two CD8 naive and one CD8 memory.

About 30,000 T cell genomes (about 0.2 ug DNA) went into each sorted-subset replicate. Sequencing was performed with immunoSEQ multiplex PCR; in TCRdb, only in-frame clones are kept and a portion is missing. The table lists around 980,000 clones, 78% of them singletons. Points from the study as a whole: Only blood samples were collected, and tissue repertoires likely differ.

This CDR3 region has 13 residues. The germline gives CDR1 MDHEN, CDR2 SYDVKM. J was trimmed by 7 bases and V by 6 bases; bases with no gene match: 5. V is TRBV28 and J is TRBJ2-4; 8 bases match TRBD1. This TCR derives from a man younger than 35 in good health. Some clones in this sample may be carry-over from other donors' samples. The sample taken for sequencing was memory CD4+ T cells from PBMCs. Described subset: CD45RA-negative fraction. DNA of the CDR3: TGTGCCAGCAGAACAGGGGGTCGCAACATTCAGTACTTC. This codes for CASRTGGRNIQYF.